The 24 T cell receptor beta chains below were found in one sample sequenced in a study of cytomegalovirus exposure and HLA in healthy donors. PCR used 60 Vbeta primers and 13 Jbeta primers. Repertoires were generated with immunoSEQ multiplex PCR, while TCRdb's copy carries only in-frame clones and drops some. The sample holds some 65,000 clones, approximately 82% seen once. Sequences were obtained from PBMCs. All receptors come from a girl between 10 and 17 years old in good health and CMV-seropositive.

The rearrangement links TRBV7-8 to TRBJ2-1; TRBD1 agrees at 7 bases. There are 14 residues in the CDR3. CDR1 and CDR2 (germline): SGHVS, FQNEAQ. V lost 2 bases, J lost 9 bases, and 7 bases stayed unmatched. This chain's CDR3 is CASSLRGRGGEQFF. CDR3 nucleotide sequence: TGTGCCAGCAGCTTAAGGGGGCGTGGAGGTGAGCAGTTCTTC.

J is TRBJ1-2 and V is TRBV7-9; 9 bases map to TRBD1. Trimming removed 3 bases from V and 4 bases from J; junction bases left unmatched: 15. Germline CDR1 is SEHNR and CDR2 is FQNEAQ (reference sequence). The CDR3 length is 18 residues. CDR3 region: CASSLAGTGKARIYGYTF. CDR3 DNA sequence: TGTGCCAGCAGCTTGGCCGGGACAGGGAAGGCGCGAATCTATGGCTACACCTTC.

The chain has TRBV6-1 and TRBJ1-6; a weak D match, TRBD1 (6 bases). The CDR3 sequence is 15 residues long. Trimming shortened V by 8 bases and J by 0 bases, and 11 bases separated the two germline ends. Germline CDR1 reads MNHNS; CDR2 reads SASEGT. The CDR3 protein is CASQLGASYNSPLHF. CDR3 nucleotides: TGTGCCAGCCAATTGGGGGCCTCCTATAATTCACCCCTCCACTTT.

V usage is TRBV4-1 and J usage is TRBJ2-5; unclear D gene. Germline V gene lookup returns CDR1 MGHRA and CDR2 YSYEKL. CDR3 length equals 15 residues. Trimming took off 0 bases at V and 0 bases at J, with 8 bases between the two ends. The CDR3 nucleotides read TGCGCCAGCAGCCAAGATCTCGCGGACCAAGAGACCCAGTACTTC. Translated, it gives CASSQDLADQETQYF.

This chain joins TRBV21-1 and TRBJ2-7; the table's D call TRBD2 went unverified against the DNA. TRBV21-1 is classified as a pseudogene. This CDR3 is built from 15 residues. Written as DNA, the CDR3 is TGTGCCAGCAGCCCACATGGGACTAGCTCCTACGAGCAGTACTTC. This sequence encodes CASSPHGTSSYEQYF.

This rearrangement joins TRBV4-1 to TRBJ1-1, with 7 nucleotides matching TRBD1. The V segment lost 1 base and the J segment 0 bases; nucleotides outside the gene matches: 5. Germline V CDR1 and CDR2: MGHRA, YSYEKL. The CDR3 loop spans 16 amino acids. The CDR3 DNA is TGCGCCAGCAGCCAAGGGCAAGGGGGCCTGAACACTGAAGCTTTCTTT. It translates to CASSQGQGGLNTEAFF.

The rearrangement links TRBV5-1 to TRBJ2-7, with D tentatively TRBD1 (7 bases). The CDR3 runs 12 residues. CDR1 SGHRS and CDR2 YFSETQ come from the germline V gene. Deletions cut 3 bases from V and 7 bases from J, with 11 bases between. CDR3 residues: CASSSQGGEQYF. CDR3 coding DNA: TGCGCCAGCAGCTCTCAGGGGGGAGAGCAGTACTTC.

The CDR3 protein is CASSVGPQGEPTYEQYF. CDR3 DNA sequence: TGCGCCAGCAGCGTGGGTCCCCAGGGTGAACCTACCTACGAGCAGTACTTC. The rearrangement joins TRBV5-1 to TRBJ2-7, with D possibly being TRBD1 (5 bases). Trimming removed 4 bases at V and 2 bases at J, with 22 bases between. Germline assignment: CDR1 SGHRS and CDR2 YFSETQ. The CDR3 loop spans 17 amino acids.

The chain joins TRBV25-1 to TRBJ1-3; TRBD1 aligns across 8 bases. Germline CDR1 is MGHDK and CDR2 is SYGVNS. The V gene end was trimmed by 7 bases and the J gene end by 4 bases; junction bases not matched to a gene: 12. This CDR3 comprises 16 residues. CDR3 nucleotides: TGTGCCAGCAACTCGGACAGGGACACGACCGGAAACACCATATATTTT. Amino acid sequence: CASNSDRDTTGNTIYF.

The chain combines TRBV7-9 with TRBJ2-4, with D perhaps matching TRBD2 (6 bases). Per germline, CDR1 SEHNR and CDR2 FQNEAQ (reference sequence). V lost 2 bases, J lost 0 bases, and 17 bases lay in between. The CDR3 is made up of 18 amino acids. CDR3 protein: CASSLTPSGGLAKNIQYF. The CDR3 region has the DNA TGTGCCAGCAGCTTAACCCCTTCCGGGGGACTAGCCAAAAACATTCAGTACTTC.

The chain recombines TRBV6-5 with TRBJ1-1; D not certain. This CDR3 has 13 amino acids. CDR1 MNHEY and CDR2 SVGAGI come from the germline V gene. The ends were cut back, 0 bases at V and 3 bases at J, with 5 bases in the middle. The CDR3 DNA is TGTGCCAGCAGTTACTCTGAGGACACTGAAGCTTTCTTT. This encodes CASSYSEDTEAFF.

The chain carries TRBV28 and TRBJ1-1; D might be TRBD1 (6 bases). V shed 3 bases and J shed 1 base, with 6 bases lying between them. The CDR3 contains 13 residues. Germline values: CDR1 MDHEN, CDR2 SYDVKM. DNA of the CDR3: TGTGCCAGCAGTTTGGACAGGAACACTGAAGCTTTCTTT. It encodes CASSLDRNTEAFF.

The V call is TRBV9, the J call TRBJ2-2, with 10 bases lining up with TRBD2. CDR1 and CDR2 (germline): SGDLS, YYNGEE. This CDR3 region has 16 residues. J lost 7 bases, V lost 4 bases, and 10 bases had no gene match. CDR3 DNA sequence: TGTGCCAGCAGCTCAAGCGGGGGGGGGCACAGCGGGGAGCTGTTTTTT. Translated: CASSSSGGGHSGELFF.

The V gene is TRBV16, the J gene TRBJ1-1; possibly TRBD1 for D (5 bases). V was trimmed by 4 bases and J by 1 base, leaving 10 bases between them. This CDR3 is built from 14 residues. Germline CDR1 KGHSY, CDR2 FQNENV. Written as DNA, the CDR3 is TGTGCCAGCAGCCCCAAAGGGGAGAACACTGAAGCTTTCTTT. It codes for CASSPKGENTEAFF.

The chain joins TRBV25-1 to TRBJ2-7, with D possibly TRBD2 on 7 matching bases. CDR1 is MGHDK, CDR2 SYGVNS, per germline. V was pared by 11 bases and J by 6 bases, with 17 bases between. This CDR3 comprises 12 residues. Here the CDR3 reads CASKTRGAEQYF. CDR3 DNA sequence: TGTGCCTCAAAAACTCGGGGGGCCGAGCAGTACTTC.

The chain employs TRBV27 and TRBJ1-6; D unresolved. From germline, CDR1 is MNHEY and CDR2 SMNVEV (reference sequence). This CDR3 spans 14 amino acids. V gave up 6 bases and J gave up 4 bases, with 10 bases separating them. CDR3 sequence: CASSPGIYNSPLHF. CDR3 nucleotides: TGTGCCAGCAGCCCCGGGATTTATAATTCACCCCTCCACTTT.

The gene calls are TRBV5-1 and TRBJ2-7, with D unclear. CDR1 SGHRS and CDR2 YFSETQ come from the germline V gene. Trimming stripped 0 bases from V and 2 bases from J, with 9 bases between. The length of the CDR3 is 14 residues. The CDR3 nucleotides are TGCGCCAGCAGCTTGGGGGCGACGACCTACGAGCAGTACTTC. Translating gives CASSLGATTYEQYF.

Of note for this clone: One end of the junction is discordant with germline, which a read error may explain. Other DNA sequences in the sample encode the same CDR3. The chain joins TRBV6-4 to TRBJ2-7; 8 bases line up with TRBD2. From germline, CDR1 is MRHNA and CDR2 SNTAGT. This CDR3 has 15 amino acids. The CDR3 protein is CASSVLAETSYEQYF. The DNA for the CDR3 is TGCGCCAGCAGTGTACTAGCGGAGACTTCCTACGAGCAGTACTTC.

The chain employs TRBV7-2 and TRBJ2-7; D gene unclear. The germline V and J ends were trimmed by 3 bases and 6 bases, with 6 bases remaining between them. Germline loops: CDR1 SGHTA, CDR2 FQGNSA. The CDR3 spans 11 residues. The CDR3 reads CASSFGLEQYF. CDR3 nucleotides: TGTGCCAGCAGCTTCGGTCTCGAGCAGTACTTC.

The chain recombines TRBV27 with TRBJ1-4, with D hard to call. Germline assignment: CDR1 MNHEY and CDR2 SMNVEV (reference sequence). Trimming shortened V by 6 bases and J by 8 bases, and 16 bases separated the two germline ends. The length of the CDR3 is 14 residues. CDR3 DNA sequence: TGTGCCAGCAGCCTCCACGGCTCCGGGGAAAAACTGTTTTTT. Protein sequence: CASSLHGSGEKLFF.

CDR3 DNA sequence: TGCAGCGGCCGAGGGACAGGGGTGGTCGGGGAGCTGTTTTTT. This codes for CSGRGTGVVGELFF. The chain recombines TRBV29-1 with TRBJ2-2, with TRBD1 identical over 10 bases. V shed 7 bases and J 7 bases; nucleotides not matched to a gene: 9. The germline V gene encodes CDR1 SQVTM and CDR2 ANQGSEA. The CDR3 extends over 14 amino acids.

V usage is TRBV30 and J usage is TRBJ1-2; 10 bases are a match to TRBD1. Trimming at V came to 4 bases and at J to 7 bases, leaving 9 bases not matched to a gene. CDR1 and CDR2 (germline): GTSNPN, SVGIG (reference sequence). The CDR3 loop spans 14 amino acids. The CDR3 loop reads CAWTDRGQGVGYTF. The CDR3 DNA is TGTGCCTGGACCGACAGGGGGCAAGGAGTTGGCTACACCTTC.

The CDR3 coding sequence is TGTGCCAGCAGCTTACAGGGGGTGAACACTGAAGCTTTCTTT. This translates into CASSLQGVNTEAFF. The chain links TRBV11-2 to TRBJ1-1; TRBD1 agrees at 7 bases. This CDR3 contains 14 residues. The germline V gene has CDR1 SGHAT and CDR2 FQNNGV. J gave up 0 bases and V 2 bases, and 0 bases lay outside the gene matches. Full variable domain (missing parts from reference TRBV11-2 and TRBJ1-1): EAGVAQSPRYKIIEKRQSVAFWCNPISGHATLYWYQQILGQGPKLLIQFQNNGVVDDSQLPKDRFSAERLKGVDSTLKIQPAKLEDSAVYLCASSLQGVNTEAFFGQGTRLTVV.

The sample holds one count of this clone. V and J are TRBV13 and TRBJ2-1; a weak D match, TRBD1 (6 bases). V was trimmed by 6 bases and J by 0 bases, leaving 12 bases between them. The CDR3 is 15 amino acids. Germline V CDR1 and CDR2: PRHDT, FYEKMQ (reference sequence). CDR3 amino acids: CASSSPGHSYNEQFF. The CDR3 DNA reads TGTGCCAGCAGTTCACCGGGACACTCCTACAATGAGCAGTTCTTC.